The 23 T cell receptor beta chains given below trace back to one sample, sequenced in a study of spatial heterogeneity in lung cancer. Regarding the study as a whole: Higher tumor mutation counts went along with higher counts of expanded intratumoral alpha and beta TCRs.

TCRdb re-called the 5' RACE reads with MiXCR, one entry per CDR3 protein. This sample has some 7,000 distinct CDR3 sequences, with about 3.3% found just once. Their specific antigens are unknown. Noted time point: sample taken at primary tumor resection. Sequencing was performed on lung tumor tissue, taken at surgery. These receptors were taken from a male donor with early-stage non-small cell lung cancer.

This clonotype is termed large. The CDR3 here is CSARGSLGAGQPQHF. The DNA of the CDR3 is TGCAGTGCTAGAGGGTCGTTGGGAGCAGGGCAGCCCCAGCATTTT. The gene calls are TRBV20-1 and TRBJ1-5; TRBD1 is a possible D gene (5 bases). The CDR3 contains 15 residues. Trimming shortened V by 1 base and J by 7 bases, and 17 bases separated the two germline ends. Germline loops: CDR1 DFQATT, CDR2 SNEGSKA (reference sequence).

This clonotype came up many times. V and J are TRBV12-3 or TRBV12-4 and TRBJ1-2; 7 bases map to TRBD1. J lost 0 bases, V lost 5 bases, and 3 bases had no gene match. This CDR3 spans 14 amino acids. The CDR3 sequence: CASSRTGPNYGYTF. CDR3 nucleotides: TGTGCCAGCAGTAGGACAGGACCTAACTATGGCTACACCTTC.

This clonotype rates as medium-sized. Here the CDR3 DNA reads TGTGCCAGCAGGCCCGTATCAACTAATGAAAAACTGTTTTTT. This gives the protein CASRPVSTNEKLFF. The J gene is TRBJ1-4, the V gene TRBV27; no reliable D call. This CDR3 comprises 14 residues. V was shortened by 6 bases and J by 0 bases, with 8 bases between the two germline ends. Germline V lookup: CDR1 MNHEY, CDR2 SMNVEV (reference sequence).

This chain connects TRBV6-6 to TRBJ2-5; 8 bases map to TRBD2. The V gene end was trimmed by 4 bases and the J gene end by 0 bases; junction bases not matched to a gene: 4. Germline assignment: CDR1 MNHNY and CDR2 SVGAGI (reference sequence). This CDR3 is built from 15 residues. The CDR3: CASSSTGGYQETQYF. DNA of the CDR3: TGTGCCAGCAGTTCAACGGGGGGGTACCAAGAGACCCAGTACTTC.

This clonotype was counted many times. The rearrangement joins TRBV19 to TRBJ1-2, with D possibly TRBD1 on 6 matching bases. The CDR3 runs 13 residues. V dropped 4 bases and J dropped 6 bases, with 12 bases sitting between them. Germline-derived CDR1 and CDR2 are LNHDA and SQIVND (reference sequence). DNA of the CDR3: TGTGCCAGTAGTAAGGTGCCAGGGGATGGCTACACCTTC. As protein: CASSKVPGDGYTF.

In this sample, this clonotype turned up a few times. The genes are TRBV7-7 and TRBJ2-5; 7 nucleotides align to TRBD2. The junction had 4 bases not matched to a gene; V was cut back by 1 base and J by 2 bases. The CDR3 spans 15 residues. The germline V gene encodes CDR1 SSHAT and CDR2 FNYEAQ (reference sequence). The CDR3 coding sequence is TGTGCCAGCAGCTTAGGGGAGGGAAGGCAAGAGACCCAGTACTTC. Amino acid sequence: CASSLGEGRQETQYF.

This clonotype qualifies as medium-sized. The chain employs TRBV6-1 and TRBJ1-6, with a weak D call TRBD1 (5 bases). Germline loops: CDR1 MNHNS, CDR2 SASEGT. V was clipped by 7 bases and J by 9 bases, with 16 bases between them. CDR3 length equals 14 residues. The CDR3 bases are TGTGCCAGCACCGTACGGGGGTTAGGTTCACCCCTCCACTTT. The encoded protein is CASTVRGLGSPLHF.

This clonotype was recorded at least ten times. The rearrangement joins TRBV5-1 to TRBJ2-2; 8 nucleotides align to TRBD1. Germline V gene lookup returns CDR1 SGHRS and CDR2 YFSETQ. This CDR3 has 17 amino acids. V lost 4 bases and J lost 0; bases outside the gene matches: 8. CDR3 sequence reads: CASSPGTGTTNTGELFF. CDR3 nucleotides: TGCGCCAGCAGCCCAGGGACAGGAACAACGAACACCGGGGAGCTGTTTTTT.

Ten or more counts support this clonotype. V usage is TRBV5-1 and J usage is TRBJ2-2; D tentatively reads TRBD1 or TRBD2 (5 bases each). Per germline, CDR1 SGHRS and CDR2 YFSETQ. V was clipped by 5 bases and J by 4 bases, with 15 bases between them. The CDR3 is made up of 15 amino acids. CDR3 in amino acids: CASRAQGEITGELFF. DNA for the CDR3: TGCGCCAGCAGGGCGCAAGGGGAGATCACCGGGGAGCTGTTTTTT.

This chain joins TRBV30 and TRBJ1-1; 8 bases agree with TRBD1. Germline trimming cut 4 bases from V and 4 bases from J; bases unmatched to any gene: 8. Germline V lookup: CDR1 GTSNPN, CDR2 SVGIG (reference sequence). This CDR3 has 14 amino acids. CDR3 in DNA: TGTGCCTGGACACAGGGGGTAAAGGGCACTGAAGCTTTCTTT. It yields the protein CAWTQGVKGTEAFF.

This clonotype was seen at least ten times. The chain links TRBV7-9 to TRBJ1-1; D call uncertain. The CDR3 is 14 residues long. Germline CDR1 and CDR2: SEHNR and FQNEAQ (reference sequence). V lost 4 bases to trimming and J lost 1 base, with 10 bases between them. The CDR3, as DNA: TGTGCCAGCAGCTCCCGAGAGGCGAACACTGAAGCTTTCTTT. This sequence encodes CASSSREANTEAFF.

This clonotype was seen repeatedly, ten times or more. The rearrangement uses TRBV2 and TRBJ1-1; possible D gene TRBD1, 5 bases. From germline, CDR1 is SNHLY and CDR2 FYNNEI. V lost 2 bases and J lost 4, with 14 bases in between. The CDR3 is 15 amino acids. CDR3 in amino acids: CASSELVGGGTEAFF. The DNA for the CDR3 is TGTGCCAGCAGTGAATTGGTCGGGGGAGGCACTGAAGCTTTCTTT.

In its sample, this clonotype was seen many times. This chain uses TRBV5-1 with TRBJ2-7, with 8 bases fitting TRBD1. Germline V gives CDR1 SGHRS, CDR2 YFSETQ. The CDR3 is made up of 18 amino acids. V was pared by 3 bases and J by 1 base, with 15 bases of the junction left unmatched. CDR3 region: CASSWNSRGRTHSYEQYF. Written as DNA, the CDR3 is TGCGCCAGCAGCTGGAACAGCAGGGGGCGGACCCATTCCTACGAGCAGTACTTC.

By proportion, this clonotype is medium-sized. This chain joins TRBV5-5 and TRBJ2-1; TRBD1 matches at 8 bases. V shed 2 bases and J 9 bases; nucleotides not matched to a gene: 4. Looked up from germline, CDR1 is SGHKS and CDR2 is YYEKEE (reference sequence). The CDR3 spans 13 residues. DNA of the CDR3: TGTGCCAGCAGCTTTGGGACAGGCGGTGAGCAGTTCTTC. This encodes CASSFGTGGEQFF.

This clonotype was seen repeatedly, ten times or more. This chain joins TRBV4-2 and TRBJ1-1; D gene ambiguous. The CDR3 runs 14 residues. Germline V gene lookup returns CDR1 LGHNA and CDR2 YNFKEQ. V was clipped by 1 base and J by 0 bases, with 6 bases between them. The CDR3: CASSQVGMNTEAFF. CDR3 nucleotide sequence: TGTGCCAGCAGCCAAGTAGGAATGAACACTGAAGCTTTCTTT.

At least ten counts were recorded for this clonotype. This chain links TRBV3-1 with TRBJ1-1; 7 positions agree with TRBD1. The CDR3 has 16 residues. CDR1 and CDR2 (germline): LGHDT, YNNKEL (reference sequence). V gave up 4 bases and J gave up 6 bases; unmatched junction bases: 14. The CDR3 DNA reads TGTGCCAGCAGCCCCAGACAGGGAGGGAATTCTCCTGAAGCTTTCTTT. As protein: CASSPRQGGNSPEAFF.

This clonotype was found many times. The rearrangement uses TRBV5-1 and TRBJ2-7; D not certain. Germline CDR1 SGHRS, CDR2 YFSETQ. V was shortened by 0 bases and J by 2 bases, with 12 bases between the two germline ends. The CDR3 extends over 15 amino acids. DNA of the CDR3: TGCGCCAGCAGCTTGGAGCCTAGGCCGCCCTACGAGCAGTACTTC. Residues: CASSLEPRPPYEQYF.

This clonotype occurred many times. The chain joins TRBV30 to TRBJ1-1; no definite D call. The germline gives CDR1 GTSNPN, CDR2 SVGIG (reference sequence). The V and J ends lost 4 bases and 5 bases respectively, with 14 bases between them. CDR3 size: 13 residues. The CDR3 loop reads CAWKLRRDTEAFF. DNA for the CDR3: TGTGCCTGGAAATTAAGGAGGGATACTGAAGCTTTCTTT.

This clonotype is medium-sized. This chain links TRBV20-1 with TRBJ2-7; TRBD2 matches 14 bases. The CDR3 totals 17 residues. Trimming removed 1 base from V and 6 bases from J; junction bases left unmatched: 11. Germline CDR1 DFQATT, CDR2 SNEGSKA (reference sequence). CDR3 sequence reads: CSARGGTSGRLSGEQYF. The CDR3 region has the DNA TGCAGTGCTAGAGGGGGGACTAGCGGGAGACTAAGCGGCGAGCAGTACTTC.

In this sample, this clonotype turned up many times. The chain combines TRBV5-1 with TRBJ2-5, with 7 positions matching TRBD2. Germline CDR1 and CDR2: SGHRS and YFSETQ. Trimming took 0 bases from V and 3 from J; bases not matched to a gene: 2. The CDR3 spans 14 residues. The CDR3 here is CASSLGGLEETQYF. DNA of the CDR3: TGCGCCAGCAGCTTGGGTGGACTAGAAGAGACCCAGTACTTC.

This clonotype has a count of ten or more. The chain recombines TRBV27 with TRBJ2-1; D gene uncertain. Trimming took 3 bases from V and 5 from J, leaving 8 bases between them. CDR3 length: 13 residues. Germline V gene sequence: CDR1 MNHEY, CDR2 SMNVEV (reference sequence). The CDR3 coding sequence is TGTGCCAGCAGTTTCCGCCGAGACAATGAGCAGTTCTTC. Its translation: CASSFRRDNEQFF.

Regarding this clonotype: A much larger clone differs from this one at a single base, so this may be a read error. The gene calls are TRBV2 and TRBJ1-2; 9 positions agree with TRBD1. The V gene's germline CDR1 is SNHLY and CDR2 FYNNEI. This CDR3 contains 12 residues. The CDR3 sequence is CASRGQGYGYNF. CDR3 in DNA: TGTGCCAGCAGGGGACAGGGCTATGGCTACAACTTC.

This clonotype has at least ten counts. The chain couples TRBV20-1 to TRBJ2-2; 11 bases are a match to TRBD2. The CDR3 totals 15 residues. The V gene's germline CDR1 is DFQATT and CDR2 SNEGSKA (reference sequence). With 5 bases clipped from V and 2 bases from J, the junction kept 4 bases outside the gene matches. The CDR3 loop is CSAFSGRANTGELFF. In DNA, the CDR3 is TGCAGTGCTTTTAGCGGGAGGGCCAACACCGGGGAGCTGTTTTTT.